This T cell receptor beta chain originates from a study of T cell responses to AZD1222 COVID-19 vaccine. About the study: Recipients boosted at about 4 weeks or about 12 weeks are pooled.

The junction had 9 bases not matched to a gene; V was cut back by 6 bases and J by 5 bases. This CDR3 is built from 14 residues. Germline CDR1 and CDR2: SQVTM and ANQGSEA. Using immunoSEQ multiplex PCR, the repertoire was profiled, and TCRdb retains in-frame clones only, with some absent. There are 240,000 or so clones in the sample; over 85% occur only once, and approximately 0.52% lies in the top ten. The specimen was peripheral blood, collected on day 0 of AZD1222 vaccination. The chain links TRBV29-1 to TRBJ2-7; 11 positions match TRBD1. This clonotype was obtained from an adult in good health. The CDR3 bases are TGCAGCGTACGACCCGGGACAGGGGGGGACGAGCAGTACTTC. Translated: CSVRPGTGGDEQYF.